Below are 20 T cell receptor beta chains sequenced from a single sample in a study of T cell clonality in common variable immunodeficiency. Study-level results: Reportedly, TCR beta sequences from common variable immunodeficiency showed fewer deletions and N-nucleotide insertions.

The assay was immunoSEQ multiplex PCR, and TCRdb's table has in-frame clones only and misses some. There are about 16,000 clones in the sample, none observed a single time. Which antigens these TCRs recognize remains unknown. Sequenced material: peripheral blood mononuclear cells. The receptors stem from a human donor with common variable immunodeficiency.

This clone was seen repeatedly, ten times or more. The CDR3 goes on 3 residues after the read ends, and that part is filled in from the germline J gene. The J gene is TRBJ2-1, the V gene TRBV3-1 (or the pseudogene TRBV3-2), with TRBD2 matching over 7 bases. J was trimmed by 5 bases and V by 0 bases; bases with no gene match: 7. Germline lookup yields CDR1 LGHDT and CDR2 YNNKEL (reference sequence). The CDR3 covers 16 residues. CDR3 DNA, as far as it was read: TGTGCCAGCAGCCAAGAGGTGAATGGGGGGGACAATGAG. Amino acids: CASSQEVNGGDNE. The complete CDR3 reads CASSQEVNGGDNEQFF.

This clone was counted ten times or more. The read stops 3 residues short of the end of the CDR3; the missing end is completed from the germline J gene. The V call is TRBV19, the J call TRBJ1-5, with TRBD1 identical over 7 bases. With V trimmed by 6 bases and J by 1 base, 6 bases remained unmatched. Per germline, CDR1 LNHDA and CDR2 SQIVND (reference sequence). This CDR3 has 15 amino acids. The covered CDR3 bases are TGTGCCAGTAGGGTCGACAGGGCGAGCAATCAGCCC. Encoded protein: CASRVDRASNQP. The full CDR3 reads CASRVDRASNQPQHF.

This clone was detected ten times or more. Read data end 3 residues before the CDR3 end; the end is taken from the germline J gene. The chain has TRBV2 and TRBJ1-5, with D unclear. With 4 bases removed from V and 0 bases from J, the gap between germline ends came to 10 bases. From germline, CDR1 is SNHLY and CDR2 FYNNEI. The CDR3 covers 15 residues. CDR3 sequence: CASSGSRSSNQPQHF. CDR3 DNA, as far as it was read: TGTGCCAGCAGTGGATCCAGATCTAGCAATCAGCCC.

This clone has more than one count but fewer than ten. The sequenced fragment ends 3 residues before the CDR3 boundary, so the rest is inferred from the germline J gene. J is TRBJ1-6 and V is TRBV30, with 7 bases aligning to TRBD1. The CDR3 is made up of 14 amino acids. With V trimmed by 3 bases and J by 7 bases, 6 bases remained unmatched. Germline CDR1 GTSNPN, CDR2 SVGIG (reference sequence). CDR3 DNA, as far as it was read: TGTGCCTGGAGCACCGGGACAGTAAATTCACCC. It is translated as CAWSTGTVNSP. The whole CDR3 protein is CAWSTGTVNSPLHF.

This clone has more than one count but fewer than ten. The CDR3 is cut off 3 residues early in the read; its end comes from the germline J gene. This sequence joins TRBV19 and TRBJ2-3; possibly TRBD1 for D (6 bases). The germline V gene encodes CDR1 LNHDA and CDR2 SQIVND (reference sequence). CDR3 length: 15 amino acids. V lost 1 base, J lost 4 bases, and 12 bases lay in between. Partial CDR3 DNA: TGTGCCAGTAGTATAGGGGGGCGCAGAGCAGATACG. It translates to CASSIGGRRADT. In full, the CDR3 reads CASSIGGRRADTQYF.

Remarks on this clone: With the read ending 3 residues before the CDR3 end, the germline J gene is used to fill in that end. This rearrangement joins TRBV19 to TRBJ1-2; D perhaps matches TRBD1 (6 bases). V lost 6 bases and J 5 bases, leaving 13 bases between the germline ends. Germline lookup yields CDR1 LNHDA and CDR2 SQIVND (reference sequence). The CDR3 is 13 amino acids. This CDR3 reads CASSRPRGYGYTF. The CDR3 DNA, read in part, is TGTGCCAGTAGCCGCCCAAGGGGGTATGGC.

Ten or more counts support this clone. The read terminates 3 residues ahead of where the CDR3 ends, so the germline J gene completes it. V is TRBV20-1 and J is TRBJ1-5; 7 bases are shared with TRBD1. CDR3 length: 16 amino acids. V lost 3 bases, J lost 1 base, and 9 bases stayed unmatched. The germline V gene encodes CDR1 DFQATT and CDR2 SNEGSKA (reference sequence). The CDR3 region is CSASRQQGNSNQPQHF. Incomplete CDR3 DNA: TGCAGTGCTAGTCGCCAACAGGGGAACAGCAATCAGCCC.

This clone was counted between two and nine times. Read sequence stops 3 residues before the CDR3 end, and the germline J gene provides the missing end. This chain uses TRBV19 with TRBJ2-3; a weak D match, TRBD2 (6 bases). Germline CDR1 and CDR2: LNHDA and SQIVND (reference sequence). With 2 bases removed from V and 4 bases from J, the gap between germline ends came to 13 bases. The CDR3 has 15 amino acids. The DNA read from the CDR3 is TGTGCCAGTAGTATAACCGGGGGTTCCCCAGATACG. Protein: CASSITGGSPDT. The CDR3 reads in full as CASSITGGSPDTQYF.

There are a few counts of this clone. The read ends 3 residues shy of where the CDR3 ends; the end is completed using the germline J gene. The chain couples TRBV11-2 to TRBJ2-7, with 8 bases fitting TRBD1. With V trimmed by 4 bases and J by 5 bases, 10 bases remained unmatched. There are 15 residues in the CDR3. CDR1 and CDR2 (germline): SGHAT, FQNNGV. Incomplete CDR3 DNA: TGTGCCAGCAGCTACTCATCGGACAGGGCACACGAG. Its protein is CASSYSSDRAHE. The entire CDR3 is CASSYSSDRAHEQYF. Based on the CDR3 plus reference TRBV11-2 and TRBJ2-7, the full variable domain is EAGVAQSPRYKIIEKRQSVAFWCNPISGHATLYWYQQILGQGPKLLIQFQNNGVVDDSQLPKDRFSAERLKGVDSTLKIQPAKLEDSAVYLCASSYSSDRAHEQYFGPGTRLTVT.

This clone showed up just a few times. Coverage ceases 3 residues before the CDR3 finishes, and the germline J gene fills in the end. V is TRBV19 and J is TRBJ2-5; TRBD1 aligns across 7 bases. J lost 1 base, V lost 6 bases, and 11 bases had no gene match. CDR3 length: 16 residues. Germline V gene data show CDR1 as LNHDA and CDR2 as SQIVND (reference sequence). This CDR3 is CASSALRQGGQETQYF. The sequenced CDR3 bases are TGTGCCAGTAGCGCCCTACGACAGGGTGGCCAAGAGACC.

Worth noting for this clone: The missing CDR3 end, 3 residues past where the read stops, is filled in from the germline J gene. The chain couples TRBV20-1 to TRBJ1-4, with D maybe TRBD1 (5 bases). The germline CDR1 and CDR2 sequences are DFQATT and SNEGSKA (reference sequence). V dropped 4 bases and J dropped 7 bases, with 16 bases sitting between them. This CDR3 spans 14 amino acids. CDR3 loop: CSAKAGSSFEKLFF. The CDR3 DNA, read in part, is TGCAGTGCTAAAGCAGGGTCTTCTTTTGAAAAA.

The CDR3 here is CASSTGGAGYTF. CDR3 bases read: TGTGCCAGCAGTACAGGGGGCGCAGGC. The V and J genes are TRBV7-2 and TRBJ1-2, with TRBD1 identical over 9 bases. The CDR3 extends 3 residues past the end of the read, so its final part is completed from the germline J gene. Per germline, CDR1 SGHTA and CDR2 FQGNSA. The CDR3 length is 12 residues.

This clone has more than one count but fewer than ten. The CDR3 end falls 3 residues outside the read, so it is completed with the germline J gene. The V gene is TRBV7-9, the J gene TRBJ2-1; tentative D call: TRBD1 (5 bases). CDR1 SEHNR and CDR2 FQNEAQ come from the germline V gene (reference sequence). CDR3 length: 14 residues. Trimming stripped 5 bases from V and 8 bases from J, with 16 bases between. The sequenced part of the CDR3 DNA is TGTGCCAGCAGCCTTACTACTGGGGCCGATGAG. It encodes CASSLTTGADE. The whole CDR3 reads CASSLTTGADEQFF.

There are a few counts of this clone. With the read ending 3 residues before the CDR3 end, the germline J gene is used to fill in that end. The genes are TRBV18 and TRBJ2-2; perhaps TRBD2 as D (6 bases). There are 14 residues in the CDR3. From germline, CDR1 is KGHSH and CDR2 LQKENI. Trimming left V 0 bases short and J 4 bases short, with 6 bases between. The sequenced part of the CDR3 DNA is TGTGCCAGCTCACCACCGGAGGGCACCGGGGAG. This gives the protein CASSPPEGTGE. Given in full, the CDR3 is CASSPPEGTGELFF.

This clone was picked up a small number of times. The CDR3 end lies 3 residues beyond the end of the read and is filled in from the germline J gene. This chain uses TRBV18 with TRBJ1-5; tentative D call: TRBD1 (5 bases). V dropped 3 bases and J dropped 0 bases, with 12 bases sitting between them. CDR3 size: 16 residues. In germline, CDR1 is KGHSH, CDR2 LQKENI. Partial CDR3 DNA: TGTGCCAGCTCACCGGGGCGGCTCTATAGCAATCAGCCC. Translating gives CASSPGRLYSNQP. The CDR3 in its entirety is CASSPGRLYSNQPQHF.

This clone was detected only a few times. The read falls 3 residues short of the CDR3 end, and the missing part is taken from the germline J gene. The chain recombines TRBV7-6 with TRBJ2-2; tentatively, D is TRBD2 (6 bases). The CDR3 extends over 16 amino acids. Deletions cut 5 bases from V and 7 bases from J, with 20 bases between. The germline CDR1 and CDR2 sequences are SGHVS and FNYEAQ. The sequenced CDR3 bases are TGTGCCAGCAGCCCCTCGGCGGGGCGGATGAACGGGGAG. Protein: CASSPSAGRMNGE. The CDR3, in full, reads CASSPSAGRMNGELFF.

At least ten counts were recorded for this clone. The observed sequence ends 3 residues before the CDR3 terminus, with the missing tail filled in from the germline J gene. This rearrangement joins TRBV2 to TRBJ1-1, with TRBD1 matching 11 bases. Unmatched junction bases numbered 6, after V lost 7 bases and J lost 5 bases. Germline lookup yields CDR1 SNHLY and CDR2 FYNNEI. This CDR3 has 14 amino acids. This CDR3 is CASNRDRGYTEAFF. The part of the CDR3 DNA that was read is TGTGCCAGCAATAGGGACAGGGGGTATACTGAA. Full variable domain (outside the CDR3, taken from reference TRBV2 and TRBJ1-1): EPEVTQTPSHQVTQMGQEVILRCVPISNHLYFYWYRQILGQKVEFLVSFYNNEISEKSEIFDDQFSVERPDGSNFTLKIRSTKLEDSAMYFCASNRDRGYTEAFFGQGTRLTVV.

The sequenced CDR3 bases are TGTGCCAGTAGCAAAGGTTACAGCTACGAG. It yields the protein CASSKGYSYE. The entire CDR3 reads CASSKGYSYEQYF. The chain joins TRBV19 to TRBJ2-7; no firm D call. The CDR3 goes on 3 residues after the read ends, and that part is filled in from the germline J gene. The V and J ends lost 6 bases and 3 bases respectively, with 12 bases between them. CDR1 and CDR2 (germline): LNHDA, SQIVND (reference sequence). CDR3 length equals 13 residues. The variable domain in full, completed from reference TRBV19 and TRBJ2-7, reads DGGITQSPKYLFRKEGQNVTLSCEQNLNHDAMYWYRQDPGQGLRLIYYSQIVNDFQKGDIAEGYSVSREKKESFPLTVTSAQKNPTAFYLCASSKGYSYEQYFGPGTRLTVT.

This clone was found a few times. Read sequence stops 3 residues before the CDR3 end, and the germline J gene provides the missing end. The V gene is TRBV5-8, the J gene TRBJ1-2, with D possibly matching TRBD1 (6 bases). This CDR3 comprises 14 residues. CDR1 and CDR2 (germline): SGHTS, YDEGEE. Trimming took off 4 bases at V and 4 bases at J, with 14 bases between the two ends. Incomplete CDR3 DNA: TGTGCCAGCAGCGAACCCGGACAGTCCTATGGC. Its protein is CASSEPGQSYG. The whole CDR3 protein is CASSEPGQSYGYTF.

In the case of this clone: The observed sequence ends 3 residues before the CDR3 terminus, with the missing tail filled in from the germline J gene. The chain uses TRBV19 and TRBJ2-1; 8 bases are a match to TRBD1. Germline CDR1 LNHDA, CDR2 SQIVND (reference sequence). J gave up 8 bases and V 6 bases, and 12 bases lay outside the gene matches. The CDR3 has 15 amino acids. CDR3 region: CASSNRDRLHDEQFF. The covered CDR3 bases are TGTGCCAGTAGCAACCGGGACAGGCTACACGATGAG.